This entry lists 10 T cell receptor beta chains sequenced from one sample in a study of Graves' ophthalmopathy and Graves' hyperthyroidism. Amplification targeted the TCR beta CDR3 regions, with RNA transcripts as the source material. After a first-round RT-PCR with HTBI primers, a second-round multiplex PCR was run. Each CDR3 protein is one row after TCRdb ran MiXCR on the multiplex PCR reads. Of some 750,000 distinct CDR3 sequences listed, about 44% are singletons. The specimen was peripheral blood. The receptors derive from an adult man with Graves' ophthalmopathy.

This clonotype occurred many times. The gene calls are TRBV7-8 and TRBJ2-7; tentatively, D is TRBD2 (5 bases). CDR1 is SGHVS and CDR2 is FQNEAQ in the germline V gene. This CDR3 is 14 amino acids long. V was cut by 0 bases and J by 6 bases, with 12 bases left in between. CDR3 DNA sequence: TGTGCCAGCAGCTTAGCCGCTAGCCGGGGCGAGCAGTACTTC. Translated, it gives CASSLAASRGEQYF.

This clonotype was recorded only once. The CDR3 spells CASSTTGTGSPLHF. In nucleotides, the CDR3 is TGTGCCAGCAGCACAACAGGGACAGGTTCACCCCTCCACTTT. The V and J genes are TRBV7-9 and TRBJ1-6, with 8 bases that match TRBD1. The CDR3 loop spans 14 amino acids. The V gene end was trimmed by 5 bases and the J gene end by 9 bases; junction bases not matched to a gene: 6. Looked up from germline, CDR1 is SEHNR and CDR2 is FQNEAQ (reference sequence).

Notes on this clonotype: Germline and junction disagree at one end, which may indicate a read error. The CDR3 is CANSVGPYYEQYF. The CDR3 region has the DNA TGTGCCAACAGCGTCGGACCCTACTACGAGCAGTACTTC. The gene calls are TRBV7-9 and TRBJ2-7; no firm D call. The CDR3 totals 13 residues. Germline V gene data show CDR1 as SEHNR and CDR2 as FQNEAQ (reference sequence).

In this sample, this clonotype turned up many times. The gene calls are TRBV5-1 and TRBJ1-2; D perhaps matches TRBD1 (6 bases). The CDR3 loop spans 16 amino acids. Germline V gene lookup returns CDR1 SGHRS and CDR2 YFSETQ. V lost 3 bases to trimming and J lost 4 bases, with 19 bases between them. The CDR3, as DNA: TGCGCCAGCAGCTACGCCTCTGGACAGTTTGGCTATGGCTACACCTTC. Translation: CASSYASGQFGYGYTF.

The V and J genes are TRBV12-3 or TRBV12-4 and TRBJ2-5; 12 nucleotides line up with TRBD2. Trimming cost V 6 bases and J 11 bases; bases outside gene matches: 16. The CDR3 totals 16 residues. The CDR3 nucleotides are TGTGCCAGCAGCTTTCGACTAGCGGGGGTTCCAGAATCTCAGTACTTC. Amino acids: CASSFRLAGVPESQYF.

In nucleotides, the CDR3 is TGTGCCAGCAGCCCCGGACAGGGGGGATGGTCCCGGGAGCTGTTTTTT. Its protein is CASSPGQGGWSRELFF. The chain is built from TRBV25-1 and TRBJ2-2; 10 bases match TRBD1. J gave up 9 bases and V 6 bases, and 13 bases lay outside the gene matches. The germline gives CDR1 MGHDK, CDR2 SYGVNS. CDR3 length: 16 amino acids.

This clonotype has a handful of counts. The chain links TRBV9 to TRBJ1-6; possibly TRBD1 for D (6 bases). V was cut by 4 bases and J by 9 bases, with 14 bases left in between. Germline V CDR1 and CDR2: SGDLS, YYNGEE. This CDR3 has 14 residues. The CDR3 DNA is TGTGCCAGCAGCCAAGAGGGGGTTCGTTCACCCCTCCACTTT. The encoded protein is CASSQEGVRSPLHF. Together with reference TRBV9 and TRBJ1-6, the CDR3 gives the full variable domain: DSGVTQTPKHLITATGQRVTLRCSPRSGDLSVYWYQQSLDQGLQFLIQYYNGEERAKGNILERFSAQQFPDLHSELNLSSLELGDSALYFCASSQEGVRSPLHFGNGTRLTVT.

This clonotype has more than one count but fewer than ten. The chain has TRBV25-1 and TRBJ1-1, with TRBD1 as a possible D gene (5 bases). V was pared by 2 bases and J by 2 bases, with 12 bases between. The CDR3 is 15 amino acids. The germline V gene has CDR1 MGHDK and CDR2 SYGVNS. The CDR3 DNA follows: TGTGCCAGCAGTGAAATAAACCAGGGAAACACTGAAGCTTTCTTT. Amino acids: CASSEINQGNTEAFF.

This clonotype occurred a few times. The chain carries TRBV19 and TRBJ1-5, with 10 positions matching TRBD1. The CDR3 runs to 15 residues. The junction had 6 bases not matched to a gene; V was cut back by 5 bases and J by 5 bases. CDR1 and CDR2 from the germline V gene are LNHDA and SQIVND (reference sequence). In nucleotides, the CDR3 is TGTGCCAGTAGTGCCGGGACAGGGGAGTATCAGCCCCAGCATTTT. This codes for CASSAGTGEYQPQHF.

This clonotype was seen a single time. This sequence joins TRBV10-2 and TRBJ2-5; possibly TRBD1 or TRBD2 for D (5 bases each). V was trimmed by 10 bases and J by 5 bases, leaving 14 bases between them. Germline CDR1 reads WSHSY; CDR2 reads SAAADI. The CDR3 runs 12 residues. The CDR3 loop is CAISGEGETQYF. DNA for the CDR3: TGCGCCATAAGCGGAGAGGGGGAGACCCAGTACTTC.